The 10 T cell receptor beta chains reported below all come from one sample, sequenced in a study of cytomegalovirus exposure and HLA in healthy donors. The PCR contained 60 Vbeta and 13 Jbeta primers. Generated by immunoSEQ multiplex PCR, the TCRdb table keeps only in-frame clones and is missing some. The sample gives tens of thousands of clones, around three fifths of which show up once; 20% to 25% is in the top ten. Sequenced: PBMCs. The source is a woman aged 45-65 years in good health and CMV-seropositive.

This CDR3 reads CASRKDRAGAFF. The CDR3, as DNA: TGTGCCAGCAGGAAAGACAGGGCTGGAGCTTTCTTT. V and J are TRBV6-5 and TRBJ1-1; 7 positions match TRBD1. The V gene's germline CDR1 is MNHEY and CDR2 SVGAGI. V dropped 6 bases and J dropped 10; count of bases not matched to a gene: 8. The CDR3 is made up of 12 amino acids.

The chain couples TRBV28 to TRBJ1-5; D may be TRBD1 (6 bases). V was clipped by 6 bases and J by 3 bases, with 12 bases between them. CDR1 is MDHEN and CDR2 is SYDVKM in the germline V gene. CDR3 length: 14 amino acids. The CDR3 here is CASRVGADNQPQHF. Written as DNA, the CDR3 is TGTGCCAGCAGGGTGGGGGCCGACAATCAGCCCCAGCATTTT.

V and J are TRBV28 and TRBJ1-5; 10 bases agree with TRBD1. The CDR3 sequence is 15 residues long. Germline trimming cut 3 bases from V and 6 bases from J; bases unmatched to any gene: 5. The germline CDR1 and CDR2 sequences are MDHEN and SYDVKM. CDR3 coding DNA: TGTGCCAGCAGTTTTGAGACAGGGGGCATTCAGCCCCAGCATTTT. The encoded protein is CASSFETGGIQPQHF.

V gene TRBV15 combines with J gene TRBJ1-2, with D maybe TRBD1 (6 bases). The V gene lost 0 bases and the J gene lost 7 bases, with 12 bases spanning the gap. CDR1 and CDR2 (germline): LNHNV, YYDKDF (reference sequence). The CDR3 consists of 14 residues. DNA for the CDR3: TGTGCCACCAGCAGAGATGAGGGGGTTGGTGGCTACACCTTC. Translating gives CATSRDEGVGGYTF.

The V gene is TRBV2, the J gene TRBJ1-5; maybe TRBD1 (5 bases). V shed 6 bases and J shed 5 bases, with 11 bases lying between them. The germline CDR1 and CDR2 sequences are SNHLY and FYNNEI. This CDR3 is 13 amino acids long. The CDR3 here is CASRGQAHQPQHF. The DNA of the CDR3 is TGTGCCAGCAGGGGGCAGGCTCATCAGCCCCAGCATTTT.

The chain recombines TRBV6-5 with TRBJ2-2; 7 nucleotides line up with TRBD2. Losses at the gene ends were 2 bases for V and 3 bases for J; bases not matched to a gene: 3. The CDR3 spans 15 residues. Germline values: CDR1 MNHEY, CDR2 SVGAGI. The chain's CDR3 is CASSYTGGYTGELFF. The DNA of the CDR3 is TGTGCCAGCAGTTACACGGGGGGTTACACCGGGGAGCTGTTTTTT.

For the CDR3, the DNA is TGTGCCAGCAGCTTATCGAGGGAGGAAGAGACCCAGTACTTC. As protein: CASSLSREEETQYF. The chain uses TRBV7-9 and TRBJ2-5; the D gene is possibly TRBD2 (6 bases). Trimming removed 2 bases at V and 3 bases at J, with 10 bases between. Germline lookup yields CDR1 SEHNR and CDR2 FQNEAQ (reference sequence). The CDR3 is 14 residues long.

The chain has TRBV7-2 and TRBJ2-4; tentative D call: TRBD2 (5 bases). Trimming removed 1 base from V and 7 bases from J, with 17 bases in between. Germline V gene data show CDR1 as SGHTA and CDR2 as FQGNSA. The CDR3 totals 16 residues. CDR3 region: CASSLVAPNPGNIQYF. The CDR3 DNA follows: TGTGCCAGCAGCTTAGTTGCCCCCAACCCGGGGAACATTCAGTACTTC.

The V call is TRBV2, the J call TRBJ1-1; TRBD1 matches 8 bases. Trimming took 8 bases from V and 1 from J; bases not matched to a gene: 3. This CDR3 is 13 amino acids long. Per the germline V gene, CDR1 is SNHLY and CDR2 is FYNNEI. DNA for the CDR3: TGTGCCAGCGACGGACAGGGGAACACTGAAGCTTTCTTT. Its protein is CASDGQGNTEAFF.

This clone has a handful of counts. This rearrangement joins TRBV6-5 to TRBJ2-2; 10 bases are a match to TRBD1. The CDR3 runs 14 residues. V shed 6 bases, J shed 5 bases, and the junction held 3 bases outside the gene matches. The germline V gene has CDR1 MNHEY and CDR2 SVGAGI. The CDR3 loop is CASSRTGGTGELFF. DNA for the CDR3: TGTGCCAGCAGCCGGACAGGGGGAACCGGGGAGCTGTTTTTT.